Reported below is one T cell receptor beta chain. Clones were sequenced by immunoSEQ multiplex PCR, and TCRdb holds only the in-frame ones, with some missing. The data show approximately 37,000 clones, with around 80% seen just once and roughly 21% held by the top ten. The CDR3 is 17 amino acids. Germline V gene data show CDR1 as SGHRS and CDR2 as YFSETQ. Trimming stripped 0 bases from V and 3 bases from J, with 18 bases between. The data belong to a study of control samples from healthy donors and cancer patients. The chain couples TRBV5-1 to TRBJ1-2; D perhaps matches TRBD1 (5 bases). The sequenced sample consisted of PBMCs. The receptor comes from a woman aged 60-70 years with lung cancer. CDR3 nucleotides: TGCGCCAGCAGCTTGGGGGGCAGCTCACAATCTTACTATGGCTACACCTTC. Protein: CASSLGGSSQSYYGYTF.